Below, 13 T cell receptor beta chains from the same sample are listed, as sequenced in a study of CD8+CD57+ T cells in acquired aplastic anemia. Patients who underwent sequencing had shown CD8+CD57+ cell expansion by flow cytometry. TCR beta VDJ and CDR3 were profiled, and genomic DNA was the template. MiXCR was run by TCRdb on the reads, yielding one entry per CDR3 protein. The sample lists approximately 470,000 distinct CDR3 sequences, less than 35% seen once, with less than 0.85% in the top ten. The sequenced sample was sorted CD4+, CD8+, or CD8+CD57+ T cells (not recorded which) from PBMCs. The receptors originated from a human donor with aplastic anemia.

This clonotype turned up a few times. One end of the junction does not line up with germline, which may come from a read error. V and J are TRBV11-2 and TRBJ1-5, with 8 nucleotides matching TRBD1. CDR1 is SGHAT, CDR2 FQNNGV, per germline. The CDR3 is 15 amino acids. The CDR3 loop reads CARSLRQGRGQPQHF. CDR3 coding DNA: TGTGCCCGCAGCTTGCGACAGGGGCGCGGACAGCCCCAGCATTTT.

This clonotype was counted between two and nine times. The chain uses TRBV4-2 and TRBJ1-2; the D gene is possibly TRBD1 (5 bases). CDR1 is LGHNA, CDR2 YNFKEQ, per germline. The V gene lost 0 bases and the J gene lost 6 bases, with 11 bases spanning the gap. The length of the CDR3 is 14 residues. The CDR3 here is CASSQDRGENGYTF. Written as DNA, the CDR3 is TGTGCCAGCAGCCAAGATCGGGGGGAAAATGGCTACACCTTC.

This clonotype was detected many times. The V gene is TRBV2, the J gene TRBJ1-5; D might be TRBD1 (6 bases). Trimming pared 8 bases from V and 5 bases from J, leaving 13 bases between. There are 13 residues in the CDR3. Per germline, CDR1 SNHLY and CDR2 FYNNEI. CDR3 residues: CASGSQGHQPQHF. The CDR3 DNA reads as TGTGCCAGCGGAAGTCAGGGGCATCAGCCCCAGCATTTT.

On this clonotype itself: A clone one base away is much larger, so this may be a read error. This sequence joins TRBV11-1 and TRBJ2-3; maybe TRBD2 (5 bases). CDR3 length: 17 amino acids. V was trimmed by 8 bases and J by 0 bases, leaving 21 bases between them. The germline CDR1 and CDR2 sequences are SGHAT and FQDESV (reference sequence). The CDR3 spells CASLAERAPRSTDTQYF. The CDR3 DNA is TGTGCCAGCTTAGCCGAGAGGGCTCCCCGTAGCACAGATACGCAGTATTTT. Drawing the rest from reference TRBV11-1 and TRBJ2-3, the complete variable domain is EAEVAQSPRYKITEKSQAVAFWCDPISGHATLYWYRQILGQGPELLVQFQDESVVDDSQLPKDRFSAERLKGVDSTLKIQPAELGDSAMYLCASLAERAPRSTDTQYFGPGTRLTVL.

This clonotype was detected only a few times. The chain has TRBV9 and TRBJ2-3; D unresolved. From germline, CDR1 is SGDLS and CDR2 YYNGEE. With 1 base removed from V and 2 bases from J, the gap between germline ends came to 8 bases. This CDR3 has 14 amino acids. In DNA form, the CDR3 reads TGTGCCAGCAGCGTATCCCAGTTCACAGATACGCAGTATTTT. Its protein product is CASSVSQFTDTQYF.

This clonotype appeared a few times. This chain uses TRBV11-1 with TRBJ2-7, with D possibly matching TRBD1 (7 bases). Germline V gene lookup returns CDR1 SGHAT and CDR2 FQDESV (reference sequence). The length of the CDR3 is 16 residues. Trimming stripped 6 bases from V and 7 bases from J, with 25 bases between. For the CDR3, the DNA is TGTGCCAGCAGTAACAGCGGGCAGGGGGTTTTTCAAGAGCAGTACTTC. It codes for CASSNSGQGVFQEQYF.

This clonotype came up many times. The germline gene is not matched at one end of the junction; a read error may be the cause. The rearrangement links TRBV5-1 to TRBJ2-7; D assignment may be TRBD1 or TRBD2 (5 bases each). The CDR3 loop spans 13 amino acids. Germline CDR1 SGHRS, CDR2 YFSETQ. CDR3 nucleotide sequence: TGTGCCAGCAGCTTAGGTGGGGGCTACGAGCAGTACTTC. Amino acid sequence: CASSLGGGYEQYF.

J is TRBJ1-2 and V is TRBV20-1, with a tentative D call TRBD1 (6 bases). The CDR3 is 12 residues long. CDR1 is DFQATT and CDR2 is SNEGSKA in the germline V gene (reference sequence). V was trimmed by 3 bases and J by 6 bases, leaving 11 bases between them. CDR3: CSARGQGDGYTF. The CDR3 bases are TGCAGTGCTAGGGGACAAGGCGATGGCTACACCTTC.

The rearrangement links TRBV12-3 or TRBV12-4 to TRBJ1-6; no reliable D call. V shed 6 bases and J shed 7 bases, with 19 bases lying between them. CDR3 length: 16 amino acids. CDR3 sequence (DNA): TGTGCCAGCAGACCCAGGTCCTCAGCACCAAATTCACCCCTCCACTTT. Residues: CASRPRSSAPNSPLHF.

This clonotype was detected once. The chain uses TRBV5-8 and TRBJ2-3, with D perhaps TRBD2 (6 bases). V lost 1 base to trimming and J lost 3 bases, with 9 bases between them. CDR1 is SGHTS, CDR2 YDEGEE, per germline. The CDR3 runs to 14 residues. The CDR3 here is CASSLNGRTDTQYF. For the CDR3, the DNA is TGTGCCAGCAGCTTGAACGGGAGAACAGATACGCAGTATTTT. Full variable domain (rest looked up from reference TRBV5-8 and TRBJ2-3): EAGVTQSPTHLIKTRGQQATLRCSPISGHTSVYWYQQALGLGLQFLLWYDEGEERNRGNFPPRFSGRQFPNYSSELNVNALELEDSALYLCASSLNGRTDTQYFGPGTRLTVL.

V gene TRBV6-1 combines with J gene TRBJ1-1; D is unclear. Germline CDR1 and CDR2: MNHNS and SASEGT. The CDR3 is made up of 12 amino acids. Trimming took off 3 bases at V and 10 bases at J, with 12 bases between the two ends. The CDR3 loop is CASSDGPAGAFF. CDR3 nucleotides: TGTGCCAGCAGTGATGGTCCGGCGGGAGCTTTCTTT.

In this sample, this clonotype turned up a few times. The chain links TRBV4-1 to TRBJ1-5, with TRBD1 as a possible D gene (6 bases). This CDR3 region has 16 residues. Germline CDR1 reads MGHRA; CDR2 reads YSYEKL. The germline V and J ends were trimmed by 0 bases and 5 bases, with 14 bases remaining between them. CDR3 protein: CASSQEGQMDYQPQHF. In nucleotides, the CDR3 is TGCGCCAGCAGCCAAGAGGGACAAATGGACTATCAGCCCCAGCATTTT.

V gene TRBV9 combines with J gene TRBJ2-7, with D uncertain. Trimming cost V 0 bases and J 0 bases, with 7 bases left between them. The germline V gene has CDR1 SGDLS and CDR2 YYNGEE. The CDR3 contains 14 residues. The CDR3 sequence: CASSVEPASYEQYF. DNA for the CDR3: TGTGCCAGCAGCGTAGAACCGGCCTCCTACGAGCAGTACTTC.